A single sample is the source of the 13 T cell receptor beta chains below, sequenced in a study of T cells in Graves' hyperthyroidism and ophthalmopathy. Amplification targeted TCR beta CDR3 regions from RNA transcripts. HTBI primers were used for first-round RT-PCR of the TCR CDR3. TCRdb reanalysed the multiplex PCR reads using MiXCR and keeps one entry per CDR3 protein. The data show hundreds of thousands of distinct CDR3 sequences, roughly 15% seen once. The sample comprised blood. These receptors were obtained from a woman aged 45 to 65 with Graves' ophthalmopathy.

This clonotype was picked up many times. This rearrangement joins TRBV7-6 to TRBJ2-5; 15 bases fit TRBD2. J lost 0 bases, V lost 6 bases, and 5 bases had no gene match. This CDR3 spans 17 amino acids. Germline-derived CDR1 and CDR2 are SGHVS and FNYEAQ. CDR3 sequence (DNA): TGTGCCAGCAGTTTGGGACTAGCGGGAGGCTACCAAGAGACCCAGTACTTC. Protein: CASSLGLAGGYQETQYF.

This clonotype was recorded at least ten times. The V call is TRBV6-2 or TRBV6-3, the J call TRBJ1-1, with TRBD1 as a possible D gene (6 bases). Trimming removed 2 bases at V and 2 bases at J, with 18 bases between. CDR3 length: 17 amino acids. Germline V gives CDR1 MNHEY, CDR2 SVGEGT. CDR3 sequence: CASSYPEGGGFNTEAFF. CDR3 bases: TGTGCCAGCAGTTACCCCGAGGGGGGTGGTTTCAACACTGAAGCTTTCTTT.

This clonotype was counted many times. V and J are TRBV5-6 and TRBJ2-1, with D possibly called TRBD1 or TRBD2 (6 bases each). The CDR3 covers 15 residues. Between the trimmed V and J ends, which lost 6 bases and 0 bases, there was a span of 13 bases. The V gene's germline CDR1 is SGHDT and CDR2 YYEEEE. The CDR3 nucleotides are TGTGCCAGCACCTTAGGGGGGAGCTCCTACAATGAGCAGTTCTTC. It specifies CASTLGGSSYNEQFF. Variable domain in full (rest from reference TRBV5-6 and TRBJ2-1): DAGVTQSPTHLIKTRGQQVTLRCSPKSGHDTVSWYQQALGQGPQFIFQYYEEEERQRGNFPDRFSGHQFPNYSSELNVNALLLGDSALYLCASTLGGSSYNEQFFGPGTRLTVL.

This clonotype came up many times. The chain joins TRBV5-1 to TRBJ1-1, with a possible D match to TRBD1 (5 bases). The CDR3 is made up of 15 amino acids. V shed 0 bases and J shed 1 base, with 10 bases lying between them. CDR1 SGHRS and CDR2 YFSETQ come from the germline V gene. DNA for the CDR3: TGCGCCAGCAGCTTGGTAGGGGCAAGGAACACTGAAGCTTTCTTT. This codes for CASSLVGARNTEAFF.

This sequence joins TRBV5-1 and TRBJ2-5, with 10 bases that match TRBD2. The V gene's germline CDR1 is SGHRS and CDR2 YFSETQ. V gave up 0 bases and J gave up 5 bases; unmatched junction bases: 19. CDR3 length: 20 amino acids. CDR3 coding DNA: TGCGCCAGCAGCTTGGCTGGTCGGGCTAGCGGGAGTCGGGTCGCTGAGACCCAGTACTTC. Protein product: CASSLAGRASGSRVAETQYF. Combining the CDR3 with reference TRBV5-1 and TRBJ2-5 gives the whole variable domain KAGVTQTPRYLIKTRGQQVTLSCSPISGHRSVSWYQQTPGQGLQFLFEYFSETQRNKGNFPGRFSGRQFSNSRSEMNVSTLELGDSALYLCASSLAGRASGSRVAETQYFGPGTRLLVL.

The chain is built from TRBV29-1 and TRBJ2-1, with 7 bases aligning to TRBD2. This CDR3 has 13 residues. Trimming at V came to 7 bases and at J to 8 bases, leaving 11 bases not matched to a gene. CDR1 and CDR2 (germline): SQVTM, ANQGSEA. CDR3 in DNA: TGCAGCGGGGGACTACTCATCAACGATGAGCAGTTCTTC. This codes for CSGGLLINDEQFF.

This clonotype was counted many times. This chain joins TRBV9 and TRBJ2-1, with TRBD2 matching over 7 bases. There are 16 residues in the CDR3. Germline values: CDR1 SGDLS, CDR2 YYNGEE. The junction had 7 bases not matched to a gene; V was cut back by 1 base and J by 3 bases. In DNA form, the CDR3 reads TGTGCCAGCAGCGTATTCGGGAGGAACAACTACAATGAGCAGTTCTTC. Protein: CASSVFGRNNYNEQFF.

This clonotype was seen a handful of times. The gene calls are TRBV7-9 and TRBJ2-7, with TRBD2 identical over 7 bases. J lost 4 bases, V lost 3 bases, and 6 bases had no gene match. The germline CDR1 and CDR2 sequences are SEHNR and FQNEAQ (reference sequence). The CDR3 covers 14 residues. The DNA of the CDR3 is TGTGCCAGCAGCTTGCGGGAGAGCGTTTACGAGCAGTACTTC. Its protein product is CASSLRESVYEQYF.

The rearrangement uses TRBV24-1 and TRBJ2-1, with 7 bases aligning to TRBD1. Per germline, CDR1 KGHDR and CDR2 SFDVKD. CDR3 length: 16 amino acids. With V trimmed by 4 bases and J by 1 base, 6 bases remained unmatched. The CDR3 loop is CATSDRGLSSYNEQFF. CDR3 DNA sequence: TGTGCCACCAGTGACAGGGGGTTAAGTTCCTACAATGAGCAGTTCTTC.

The chain combines TRBV20-1 with TRBJ1-1; 11 positions agree with TRBD1. Trimming cost V 6 bases and J 4 bases; bases outside gene matches: 1. Germline V lookup: CDR1 DFQATT, CDR2 SNEGSKA (reference sequence). CDR3 length: 12 residues. CDR3 sequence: CSAGTGGTEAFF. In DNA, the CDR3 is TGCAGTGCAGGGACAGGGGGCACTGAAGCTTTCTTT.

This clonotype came up many times. V gene TRBV28 combines with J gene TRBJ2-7; TRBD1 might be the D (6 bases). Germline V gives CDR1 MDHEN, CDR2 SYDVKM. Trimming stripped 6 bases from V and 3 bases from J, with 15 bases between. The CDR3 consists of 14 residues. CDR3 sequence: CASRARDKNYEQYF. For the CDR3, the DNA is TGTGCCAGCAGGGCTCGGGACAAAAACTACGAGCAGTACTTC.

The chain is built from TRBV4-1 and TRBJ2-7; 7 bases align to TRBD1. V lost 0 bases, J lost 3 bases, and 5 bases stayed unmatched. Germline CDR1 is MGHRA and CDR2 is YSYEKL. CDR3 length equals 15 residues. The CDR3 sequence: CASSQDSGQSYEQYF. The CDR3 region has the DNA TGCGCCAGCAGCCAAGATTCGGGACAGAGCTACGAGCAGTACTTC.

In its sample, this clonotype was seen a few times. The chain carries TRBV28 and TRBJ1-4; TRBD1 is a possible D gene (5 bases). This CDR3 comprises 15 residues. Trimming cost V 2 bases and J 7 bases, with 14 bases left between them. The V gene's germline CDR1 is MDHEN and CDR2 SYDVKM. In nucleotides, the CDR3 is TGTGCCAGCAGTTTAGTCGGGGGGTATGCTGAAAAACTGTTTTTT. It is translated as CASSLVGGYAEKLFF.